The 7 T cell receptor beta chains in this list originate from one sample, sequenced in a study of T cells in localized non-small cell lung cancer. The protocol was immunoSEQ multiplex PCR, while the TCRdb copy is restricted to in-frame clones and leaves out a portion. The sample contains about 17,000 clones, around 80% of which appear only once. The sample consisted of peripheral blood, taken before any cancer treatment. The receptors come from a male donor older than 55 with stage III lung adenocarcinoma.

The chain recombines TRBV10-1 with TRBJ1-1, with D unclear. The CDR3 extends over 12 amino acids. Germline CDR1 reads WNHNN; CDR2 reads SYGVQD (reference sequence). Trimming removed 2 bases from V and 2 bases from J, with 3 bases in between. CDR3 nucleotide sequence: TGCGCCAGCAGTGAGGGCAACACTGAAGCTTTCTTT. Translation gives CASSEGNTEAFF.

The gene calls are TRBV6-5 and TRBJ2-3; a weak D match, TRBD1 (5 bases). The CDR3 extends over 12 amino acids. Germline lookup yields CDR1 MNHEY and CDR2 SVGAGI. Trimming left V 4 bases short and J 12 bases short, with 14 bases between. CDR3 loop: CASSSTEKIQYF. CDR3 nucleotides: TGTGCCAGCAGTTCGACAGAGAAGATTCAGTATTTT.

The chain is built from TRBV2 and TRBJ2-2; a weak D match, TRBD1 (5 bases). CDR1 SNHLY and CDR2 FYNNEI come from the germline V gene. This CDR3 has 13 amino acids. V gave up 4 bases and J gave up 4 bases, with 7 bases separating them. CDR3 amino acids: CASSGQLTGELFF. In DNA, the CDR3 is TGTGCCAGCAGTGGACAGCTCACCGGGGAGCTGTTTTTT.

The table lists this clone with a few counts. The chain uses TRBV6-6 and TRBJ1-1; D gene unclear. The CDR3 extends over 13 amino acids. V was pared by 2 bases and J by 4 bases, with 8 bases between. Per germline, CDR1 MNHNY and CDR2 SVGAGI (reference sequence). In DNA form, the CDR3 reads TGTGCCAGCAGTTACGGTGGGCCCACTGAAGCTTTCTTT. This sequence encodes CASSYGGPTEAFF.

This rearrangement joins TRBV5-6 to TRBJ1-2; the D is unclear. The germline gives CDR1 SGHDT, CDR2 YYEEEE. The CDR3 extends over 12 amino acids. Deletions cut 1 base from V and 6 bases from J, with 7 bases between. As DNA, the CDR3 is TGTGCCAGCAGCTTGACAGCTAATGGCTACACCTTC. It translates to CASSLTANGYTF.

This chain connects TRBV5-1 to TRBJ2-5; TRBD1 aligns across 10 bases. Germline CDR1 reads SGHRS; CDR2 reads YFSETQ. The CDR3 extends over 15 amino acids. J lost 2 bases, V lost 4 bases, and 5 bases had no gene match. The CDR3 spells CASSMGQGRQETQYF. The CDR3, as DNA: TGCGCCAGCAGCATGGGACAGGGGCGACAAGAGACCCAGTACTTC. Filled out from reference TRBV5-1 and TRBJ2-5, the complete variable domain reads KAGVTQTPRYLIKTRGQQVTLSCSPISGHRSVSWYQQTPGQGLQFLFEYFSETQRNKGNFPGRFSGRQFSNSRSEMNVSTLELGDSALYLCASSMGQGRQETQYFGPGTRLLVL.

Of note for this clone: One end of the junction does not line up with germline, which may come from a read error. The chain carries TRBV5-1 and TRBJ2-1; D remains ambiguous. CDR3 size: 14 residues. CDR1 SGHRS and CDR2 YFSETQ come from the germline V gene. The CDR3 DNA reads TGCGCCAGCAGGTTGGGGTTTAATGGGAATGAGCAGTTCTTC. Its protein product is CASRLGFNGNEQFF.